This entry lists 22 T cell receptor beta chains sequenced from one sample in a study of shared clonotypes between healthy human individuals. Assay: immunoSEQ multiplex PCR; the TCRdb copy retains only in-frame clones and omits some. The profile shows around 2.5 million clones, 93% of them singletons. Sequenced material: naive CD4+ T cells from PBMCs. Subset indicated: CD45RA+ positively selected. Source of these receptors: a man aged 18-30 years in good health. Some clones in this sample may be carry-over from other donors' samples.

This clone came up once. J is TRBJ2-1 and V is TRBV11-2; TRBD2 might be the D (6 bases). This CDR3 comprises 15 residues. Germline V gene data show CDR1 as SGHAT and CDR2 as FQNNGV. V lost 5 bases and J 4 bases, leaving 15 bases between the germline ends. The CDR3 spells CASSRGSADYNEQFF. In DNA form, the CDR3 reads TGTGCCAGCAGCCGGGGGAGTGCGGATTACAATGAGCAGTTCTTC.

Comment on this clone: Additional DNA sequences in this sample encode the identical CDR3. The rearrangement uses TRBV29-1 and TRBJ2-5; 8 bases are shared with TRBD1. CDR1 SQVTM and CDR2 ANQGSEA come from the germline V gene. Losses at the gene ends were 6 bases for V and 4 bases for J; bases not matched to a gene: 4. The length of the CDR3 is 12 residues. CDR3 DNA sequence: TGCAGCGTACTACAGGGGGGAGAGACCCAGTACTTC. Residues: CSVLQGGETQYF.

CDR3 DNA sequence: TGTGCAGGTTCCGAGACCTCCTACGAGCAGTACTTC. Amino acids: CAGSETSYEQYF. The chain joins TRBV2 to TRBJ2-7; D gene ambiguous. Germline V gene sequence: CDR1 SNHLY, CDR2 FYNNEI. CDR3 length equals 12 residues.

The V call is TRBV5-1, the J call TRBJ2-5; D call uncertain. V was clipped by 1 base and J by 2 bases, with 12 bases between them. Germline V gene sequence: CDR1 SGHRS, CDR2 YFSETQ. The CDR3 runs 15 residues. The CDR3 reads CASSLRSVVQETQYF. The CDR3 region has the DNA TGCGCCAGCAGCTTGAGGTCGGTCGTTCAAGAGACCCAGTACTTC.

The V call is TRBV18, the J call TRBJ1-4; 8 bases match TRBD1. This CDR3 comprises 15 residues. Germline trimming cut 0 bases from V and 8 bases from J; bases unmatched to any gene: 5. The germline V gene encodes CDR1 KGHSH and CDR2 LQKENI. The CDR3 protein is CASSPPSGQGEKLFF. CDR3 DNA: TGTGCCAGCTCACCACCGAGTGGACAGGGCGAAAAACTGTTTTTT.

Comments on this clone: This CDR3 is also generated by other DNA sequences in the sample. This chain links TRBV11-2 with TRBJ1-2; D is unresolved. The CDR3 is 12 amino acids. V was trimmed by 1 base and J by 4 bases, leaving 4 bases between them. Germline V gene lookup returns CDR1 SGHAT and CDR2 FQNNGV. The CDR3 DNA sequence: TGTGCCAGCAGCTTAGGGGCCTATGGCTACACCTTC. Translation: CASSLGAYGYTF.

V is TRBV7-3 and J is TRBJ2-7, with 7 bases identical to TRBD1. Trimming took 2 bases from V and 3 from J; bases not matched to a gene: 7. This CDR3 contains 15 residues. Looked up from germline, CDR1 is SGHTA and CDR2 is FQGTGA. The CDR3 loop is CASSLHRGGDYEQYF. The CDR3 DNA follows: TGTGCCAGCAGCTTACATCGAGGGGGCGACTACGAGCAGTACTTC.

The rearrangement uses TRBV19 and TRBJ2-2; D is tentatively TRBD1 or TRBD2 (6 bases each). The V end lost 11 bases, the J end lost 0 bases, and 13 bases lay between the germline ends. The CDR3 covers 14 residues. CDR1 and CDR2 (germline): LNHDA, SQIVND (reference sequence). The chain's CDR3 is CAAKEGANTGELFF. The CDR3 DNA is TGTGCCGCAAAGGAGGGGGCGAACACCGGGGAGCTGTTTTTT.

This chain connects TRBV5-1 to TRBJ1-3, with D unresolved. The germline V and J ends were trimmed by 2 bases and 0 bases, with 12 bases remaining between them. The CDR3 is 16 amino acids. Germline CDR1 SGHRS, CDR2 YFSETQ. For the CDR3, the DNA is TGCGCCAGCAGCTTTCTCGGGGAGAGCTCTGGAAACACCATATATTTT. Its translation is CASSFLGESSGNTIYF.

In the case of this clone: Other nucleotide sequences from this sample produce the same CDR3. The V and J genes are TRBV27 and TRBJ2-3, with 8 bases that match TRBD2. J was trimmed by 5 bases and V by 2 bases; bases with no gene match: 6. Germline V gene data show CDR1 as MNHEY and CDR2 as SMNVEV (reference sequence). The CDR3 totals 15 residues. CDR3 sequence (DNA): TGTGCCAGCAGTTTAAGCGGGAGCCCTGGAGATACGCAGTATTTT. Its translation: CASSLSGSPGDTQYF.

This clone showed up just once. This sequence joins TRBV28 and TRBJ1-6; 7 bases are shared with TRBD1. J was trimmed by 8 bases and V by 4 bases; bases with no gene match: 5. The CDR3 has 14 residues. Germline CDR1 MDHEN, CDR2 SYDVKM. For the CDR3, the DNA is TGTGCCAGCAGTTCTGGGGGACAGTATTCACCCCTCCACTTT. Its translation: CASSSGGQYSPLHF.

The chain combines TRBV7-2 with TRBJ2-3; tentatively, D is TRBD1 (5 bases). The V gene's germline CDR1 is SGHTA and CDR2 FQGNSA. The CDR3 is made up of 14 amino acids. Trimming shortened V by 4 bases and J by 2 bases, and 10 bases separated the two germline ends. DNA for the CDR3: TGTGCCAGCAGCTCGGGCAGGGCCACAGATACGCAGTATTTT. Its protein product is CASSSGRATDTQYF.

The J gene is TRBJ2-7, the V gene TRBV28, with D perhaps TRBD1 (5 bases). CDR1 and CDR2 from the germline V gene are MDHEN and SYDVKM. CDR3 length: 14 residues. With 5 bases removed from V and 0 bases from J, the gap between germline ends came to 11 bases. Here the CDR3 reads CASSGADLSYEQYF. The CDR3, as DNA: TGTGCCAGCAGTGGGGCGGACCTCTCCTACGAGCAGTACTTC.

The chain is built from TRBV28 and TRBJ1-4, with 7 positions matching TRBD1. Per the germline V gene, CDR1 is MDHEN and CDR2 is SYDVKM. Losses at the gene ends were 3 bases for V and 5 bases for J; bases not matched to a gene: 9. The CDR3 loop spans 16 amino acids. CDR3 sequence: CASSLPPGQKNEKLFF. The CDR3 DNA reads TGTGCCAGCAGTTTGCCCCCGGGACAGAAGAATGAAAAACTGTTTTTT.

The genes are TRBV7-9 and TRBJ2-1, with 10 bases matching TRBD1. The CDR3 loop spans 15 amino acids. V lost 6 bases and J lost 2; bases outside the gene matches: 4. The germline V gene encodes CDR1 SEHNR and CDR2 FQNEAQ (reference sequence). The CDR3 DNA follows: TGTGCCAGCAGTCCGACAGGGGGCACCTACAATGAGCAGTTCTTC. Residues: CASSPTGGTYNEQFF.

This sequence joins TRBV5-4 and TRBJ2-5; perhaps TRBD1 as D (6 bases). Per germline, CDR1 SGHNT and CDR2 YYREEE (reference sequence). CDR3 length: 17 amino acids. Trimming shortened V by 4 bases and J by 0 bases, and 19 bases separated the two germline ends. In DNA form, the CDR3 reads TGTGCCAGCAGCCAACCCCGGGACACACAGTACCAAGAGACCCAGTACTTC. This codes for CASSQPRDTQYQETQYF. The variable domain in full, with the rest retrieved from reference TRBV5-4 and TRBJ2-5, is ETGVTQSPTHLIKTRGQQVTLRCSSQSGHNTVSWYQQALGQGPQFIFQYYREEENGRGNFPPRFSGLQFPNYSSELNVNALELDDSALYLCASSQPRDTQYQETQYFGPGTRLLVL.

The chain employs TRBV6-6 and TRBJ2-2, with a possible D match to TRBD2 (7 bases). Germline assignment: CDR1 MNHNY and CDR2 SVGAGI (reference sequence). The CDR3 extends over 14 amino acids. Trimming left V 6 bases short and J 4 bases short, with 12 bases between. CDR3 amino acids: CASRARGLTGELFF. In nucleotides, the CDR3 is TGTGCCAGCAGGGCGCGGGGGCTCACCGGGGAGCTGTTTTTT.

The rearrangement joins TRBV15 to TRBJ2-5, with 15 bases lining up with TRBD2. From germline, CDR1 is LNHNV and CDR2 YYDKDF (reference sequence). J was trimmed by 1 base and V by 3 bases; bases with no gene match: 6. The CDR3 has 18 residues. CDR3 sequence: CATSSGTSGRPLQETQYF. DNA of the CDR3: TGTGCCACCAGCAGCGGGACTAGCGGGAGGCCGCTCCAAGAGACCCAGTACTTC. The complete variable domain, with remaining parts taken from reference TRBV15 and TRBJ2-5, reads DAMVIQNPRYQVTQFGKPVTLSCSQTLNHNVMYWYQQKSSQAPKLLFHYYDKDFNNEADTPDNFQSRRPNTSFCFLDIRSPGLGDTAMYLCATSSGTSGRPLQETQYFGPGTRLLVL.

The V and J genes are TRBV5-4 and TRBJ1-2; perhaps TRBD1 as D (6 bases). Trimming left V 4 bases short and J 2 bases short, with 15 bases between. Per the germline V gene, CDR1 is SGHNT and CDR2 is YYREEE (reference sequence). This CDR3 comprises 15 residues. The CDR3 DNA follows: TGTGCCAGCAGCCGGGGGCCGGGCAGCAACTATGGCTACACCTTC. This translates into CASSRGPGSNYGYTF.

As for this clone: Other DNA sequences in this specimen translate into the identical CDR3. This chain connects TRBV6-5 to TRBJ2-3, with D perhaps TRBD2 (5 bases). The CDR3 runs to 13 residues. Trimming cost V 5 bases and J 1 base, with 7 bases left between them. From germline, CDR1 is MNHEY and CDR2 SVGAGI. The CDR3 reads CASSLGGTDTQYF. The CDR3 DNA sequence: TGTGCCAGCAGTCTCGGGGGCACAGATACGCAGTATTTT.

The gene calls are TRBV23-1 and TRBJ2-2; 9 bases align to TRBD1. TRBV23-1 has ORF status, its function being uncertain. This CDR3 has 22 amino acids. V was pared by 4 bases and J by 1 base, with 22 bases of the junction left unmatched. CDR3 DNA: TGCGCCAGCAGTCGTTTTGGGGACAGGGCTCCGGTTCGGCAAGAGAACACCGGGGAGCTGTTTTTT. Translating it yields CASSRFGDRAPVRQENTGELFF.

V is TRBV6-1 and J is TRBJ2-1; D may be TRBD2 (6 bases). The germline V and J ends were trimmed by 0 bases and 8 bases, with 20 bases remaining between them. Per germline, CDR1 MNHNS and CDR2 SASEGT. The CDR3 sequence is 17 residues long. CDR3 in DNA: TGTGCCAGCAGTGAAGCTTCACTCCGGGGGTTTGGGTATGAGCAGTTCTTC. This encodes CASSEASLRGFGYEQFF.